This T cell receptor (beta chain) appears in the sequencing data of a study of T cells in Graves' hyperthyroidism and ophthalmopathy. Study-wide points: The model's output predicted ophthalmopathy at a median of around 7 months prior to onset.

As concerns this clonotype: Its specificity is not known.

Any patient presenting with uncontrolled infection, other autoimmune disease, pregnancy or lactation was left out. The PBMCs were sourced from fresh peripheral blood (approximately 10 ml). Researchers took RNA transcripts and amplified the TCR beta CDR3 regions from them. The HTBI set primed first-round TCR CDR3 RT-PCR. TCRdb independently ran MiXCR on the multiplex PCR reads; one entry per CDR3 protein. The table shows some 530,000 distinct CDR3 sequences, with less than 25% occurring only once. Sequenced sample: blood. The TCR comes from a woman in her 70s with Graves' ophthalmopathy.

In nucleotides, the CDR3 is TGTGCCTGGAGTGTAAGCGGTAATTCACCCCTCCACTTT. Its translation is CAWSVSGNSPLHF. This sequence joins TRBV30 and TRBJ1-6; D is uncertain. Germline assignment: CDR1 GTSNPN and CDR2 SVGIG (reference sequence). V was cut by 0 bases and J by 6 bases, with 6 bases left in between. CDR3 size: 13 residues. Based on the CDR3 plus reference TRBV30 and TRBJ1-6, the full variable domain is SQTIHQWPATLVQPVGSPLSLECTVEGTSNPNLYWYRQAAGRGLQLLFYSVGIGQISSEVPQNLSASRPQDRQFILSSKKLLLSDSGFYLCAWSVSGNSPLHFGNGTRLTVT.